These 23 T cell receptor beta chains were all obtained from the same sample, sequenced in a study of cytotoxic CD8 clonotypes in ibrutinib-treated CLL. Sequencing used immunoSEQ multiplex PCR; TCRdb keeps in-frame clones, though not all of them. The table includes approximately 100,000 clones, 58% detected once. Specimen: PBMCs, collected after 24 months of ibrutinib treatment. These receptors originate from a human donor with chronic lymphocytic leukemia.

The chain links TRBV9 to TRBJ2-2, with D tentatively TRBD2 (6 bases). Trimming took off 2 bases at V and 1 base at J, with 18 bases between the two ends. Per the germline V gene, CDR1 is SGDLS and CDR2 is YYNGEE. This CDR3 spans 18 amino acids. The CDR3 protein is CASSVEFRGSGNTGELFF. In nucleotides, the CDR3 is TGTGCCAGCAGCGTTGAGTTCCGAGGTAGCGGGAACACCGGGGAGCTGTTTTTT.

The chain couples TRBV10-1 to TRBJ1-4; tentatively, D is TRBD1 (6 bases). Trimming left V 6 bases short and J 0 bases short, with 20 bases between. This CDR3 comprises 18 residues. CDR1 is WNHNN and CDR2 is SYGVQD in the germline V gene (reference sequence). The CDR3 DNA follows: TGCGCCAGCAGCGACCCAGGGGAATTGAGGTCAACTAATGAAAAACTGTTTTTT. This codes for CASSDPGELRSTNEKLFF.

Note on this clone: The DNA is omitted, as the CDR3 cannot be located on it reliably, and the CDR3 follows TCRdb's listing. The chain has TRBV30 and TRBJ2-2; TRBD2 reflects the table's D call only, with no check against the DNA. The germline V gene has CDR1 GTSNPN and CDR2 SVGIG (reference sequence). The CDR3 spans 17 amino acids, including both terminal residues. The CDR3 reads CAWSPGSAPGGGGELFF.

The rearrangement uses TRBV4-1 and TRBJ2-3; TRBD1 aligns across 7 bases. The germline CDR1 and CDR2 sequences are MGHRA and YSYEKL. The V and J ends lost 1 base and 0 bases, in that order; junction bases with no gene match: 10. The CDR3 loop spans 18 amino acids. Written as DNA, the CDR3 is TGCGCCAGCAGCCAAGGACGACAGGGCCAGACTAGCACAGATACGCAGTATTTT. Translating gives CASSQGRQGQTSTDTQYF.

This clone was observed a handful of times. CDR3 nucleotide sequence: TGTGCCACCAGCAAGGGGACATTAGACTACGAGCAGTACTTC. Translated, it gives CATSKGTLDYEQYF. This rearrangement joins TRBV15 to TRBJ2-7; TRBD1 might be the D (6 bases). Trimming stripped 4 bases from V and 3 bases from J, with 13 bases between. Looked up from germline, CDR1 is LNHNV and CDR2 is YYDKDF (reference sequence). This CDR3 contains 14 residues.

The gene calls are TRBV19 and TRBJ1-1; D is undetermined. The germline V gene has CDR1 LNHDA and CDR2 SQIVND (reference sequence). There are 13 residues in the CDR3. The ends were cut back, 7 bases at V and 4 bases at J, with 13 bases in the middle. CDR3 protein: CASTPGRGTEAFF. The CDR3 bases are TGTGCCAGTACCCCTGGACGAGGCACTGAAGCTTTCTTT.

V usage is TRBV7-2 and J usage is TRBJ1-5; the D is unclear. This CDR3 has 16 residues. The V gene's germline CDR1 is SGHTA and CDR2 FQGNSA. Trimming cost V 6 bases and J 8 bases, with 23 bases left between them. The CDR3 spells CASSYLPVLGRKPQHF. The CDR3 DNA reads as TGTGCCAGCAGTTACCTCCCCGTTTTAGGGAGGAAGCCCCAGCATTTT.

The rearrangement joins TRBV9 to TRBJ2-7; TRBD1 aligns across 10 bases. This CDR3 is built from 15 residues. Trimming took 2 bases from V and 4 from J; bases not matched to a gene: 6. Germline assignment: CDR1 SGDLS and CDR2 YYNGEE. The CDR3 sequence is CASSVNPGQGYEQYF. CDR3 DNA: TGTGCCAGCAGCGTTAACCCGGGACAGGGGTACGAGCAGTACTTC.

The genes are TRBV29-1 and TRBJ2-1; D is unresolved. This CDR3 contains 10 residues. Germline loops: CDR1 SQVTM, CDR2 ANQGSEA. V gave up 7 bases and J gave up 10 bases, with 11 bases separating them. CDR3 bases: TGCAGCGCAAACCGGGCCGAGCAGTTCTTC. Protein product: CSANRAEQFF.

This clone was seen more than once but under ten times. The chain recombines TRBV5-1 with TRBJ2-2; 7 bases are a match to TRBD2. CDR1 is SGHRS, CDR2 YFSETQ, per germline. This CDR3 has 16 amino acids. V was clipped by 3 bases and J by 4 bases; unmatched bases: 9. This chain's CDR3 is CASSSIPGLLTGELFF. Written as DNA, the CDR3 is TGCGCCAGCAGCTCCATACCGGGACTACTCACCGGGGAGCTGTTTTTT. Based on the CDR3 plus reference TRBV5-1 and TRBJ2-2, the full variable domain is KAGVTQTPRYLIKTRGQQVTLSCSPISGHRSVSWYQQTPGQGLQFLFEYFSETQRNKGNFPGRFSGRQFSNSRSEMNVSTLELGDSALYLCASSSIPGLLTGELFFGEGSRLTVL.

The chain couples TRBV27 to TRBJ2-1; D remains unclear. The length of the CDR3 is 12 residues. V lost 5 bases and J lost 9, with 11 bases in between. Germline V gene data show CDR1 as MNHEY and CDR2 as SMNVEV (reference sequence). CDR3 DNA: TGTGCCAGCAGTCCAGATTTCGCTGAGCAGTTCTTC. This translates into CASSPDFAEQFF.

This chain uses TRBV6-1 with TRBJ2-5, with D possibly being TRBD1 (5 bases). This CDR3 has 14 residues. Trimming pared 6 bases from V and 7 bases from J, leaving 18 bases between. Looked up from germline, CDR1 is MNHNS and CDR2 is SASEGT. This CDR3 reads CASSPQGATLTQYF. The DNA for the CDR3 is TGTGCCAGCAGCCCGCAGGGCGCTACTTTGACCCAGTACTTC.

The chain joins TRBV5-6 to TRBJ1-3, with D tentatively TRBD1 (5 bases). CDR1 and CDR2 (germline): SGHDT, YYEEEE. This CDR3 contains 17 residues. The germline V and J ends were trimmed by 0 bases and 2 bases, with 15 bases remaining between them. CDR3 bases: TGTGCCAGCAGCTTGGCCCTGGGGGGGAAGCCTGGAAACACCATATATTTT. Translation: CASSLALGGKPGNTIYF.

The chain is built from TRBV5-1 and TRBJ1-1; D not resolved. Trimming shortened V by 0 bases and J by 3 bases, and 9 bases separated the two germline ends. CDR3 length: 14 amino acids. Germline-derived CDR1 and CDR2 are SGHRS and YFSETQ. This chain's CDR3 is CASSLAGSDTEAFF. The DNA for the CDR3 is TGCGCCAGCAGCTTGGCCGGGAGTGACACTGAAGCTTTCTTT.

This chain joins TRBV5-1 and TRBJ2-1; TRBD2 matches 11 bases. Trimming removed 2 bases from V and 8 bases from J; junction bases left unmatched: 6. In germline, CDR1 is SGHRS, CDR2 YFSETQ. The CDR3 is made up of 15 amino acids. CDR3 protein: CASSFASGGRDEQFF. DNA of the CDR3: TGCGCCAGCAGCTTCGCTAGCGGGGGGCGGGATGAGCAGTTCTTC.

This clone has more than one count but fewer than ten. This chain joins TRBV6-6 and TRBJ2-4; TRBD1 matches 8 bases. The V gene end was trimmed by 4 bases and the J gene end by 12 bases; junction bases not matched to a gene: 2. CDR1 MNHNY and CDR2 SVGAGI come from the germline V gene (reference sequence). This CDR3 is 11 amino acids long. CDR3 DNA sequence: TGTGCCAGCAGTTGGACAGGGTCTCAGTACTTC. Translating gives CASSWTGSQYF.

This clone has only a few counts. The chain combines TRBV2 with TRBJ1-2, with D unresolved. The V gene's germline CDR1 is SNHLY and CDR2 FYNNEI. The V end lost 6 bases, the J end lost 8 bases, and 19 bases lay between the germline ends. This CDR3 is 14 amino acids long. The DNA of the CDR3 is TGTGCCAGCAGCCCAAGGGAGGGTTCTCGGGGCTACACCTTC. The encoded protein is CASSPREGSRGYTF.

The V and J genes are TRBV5-6 and TRBJ2-2; D is uncertain. Germline V gene sequence: CDR1 SGHDT, CDR2 YYEEEE. The CDR3 loop spans 14 amino acids. V lost 4 bases and J lost 5, with 12 bases in between. CDR3 sequence (DNA): TGTGCCAGCAGCATAGGGTCAGGTACCGGGGAGCTGTTTTTT. It yields the protein CASSIGSGTGELFF.

J is TRBJ2-7 and V is TRBV29-1; 9 nucleotides line up with TRBD2. V lost 3 bases, J lost 0 bases, and 6 bases stayed unmatched. There are 15 residues in the CDR3. CDR1 and CDR2 (germline): SQVTM, ANQGSEA. The CDR3 loop reads CSVDLAGHPSYEQYF. The CDR3 bases are TGCAGCGTTGATCTAGCGGGGCATCCCTCCTACGAGCAGTACTTC.

The chain joins TRBV29-1 to TRBJ2-3; D may be TRBD2 (6 bases). With 7 bases removed from V and 7 bases from J, the gap between germline ends came to 18 bases. The CDR3 contains 13 residues. Germline CDR1 is SQVTM and CDR2 is ANQGSEA. The CDR3, as DNA: TGCAGCGGTGGGGACTTTAGACCCTATACGCAGTATTTT. It translates to CSGGDFRPYTQYF.

The chain combines TRBV18 with TRBJ2-7; D gene ambiguous. CDR3 length: 11 residues. Trimming left V 4 bases short and J 2 bases short, with 3 bases between. The germline CDR1 and CDR2 sequences are KGHSH and LQKENI. The CDR3 sequence is CASSQTYEQYF. The CDR3 DNA follows: TGTGCCAGCTCACAAACCTACGAGCAGTACTTC.

The chain uses TRBV5-1 and TRBJ2-3; 13 nucleotides line up with TRBD2. CDR1 is SGHRS, CDR2 YFSETQ, per germline. Trimming removed 3 bases from V and 1 base from J; junction bases left unmatched: 2. The CDR3 has 16 residues. CDR3 in DNA: TGCGCCAGCAGCTCCGGGACTAGCGGGGGCACAGATACGCAGTATTTT. As protein: CASSSGTSGGTDTQYF. Looking up the rest from reference TRBV5-1 and TRBJ2-3 gives the full variable domain: KAGVTQTPRYLIKTRGQQVTLSCSPISGHRSVSWYQQTPGQGLQFLFEYFSETQRNKGNFPGRFSGRQFSNSRSEMNVSTLELGDSALYLCASSSGTSGGTDTQYFGPGTRLTVL.

This clone turned up a few times. The rearrangement joins TRBV21-1 to TRBJ2-7. TRBV21-1 is described as a pseudogene. CDR3 size: 10 residues. The CDR3, as DNA: TGTGCCAGCGAAATCTACGAGCAGTACTTC. Its translation: CASEIYEQYF.